A single sample gave rise to the 10 T cell receptor beta chains below, sequenced in a study of T-cell memory formation after mild COVID-19. TCRdb re-analysed the 5' RACE reads in MiXCR, keeping a single row per CDR3 protein. The sample holds about 150,000 distinct CDR3 sequences, approximately 26% seen once. The sample consisted of PBMCs or a T cell subset sorted from them (not recorded which). These receptors all come from an adult woman who had mild COVID-19 (a few samples of this study predate the infection). Cell type and time point are not known.

V gene TRBV7-8 combines with J gene TRBJ2-3, with 8 bases that match TRBD2. Germline V gives CDR1 SGHVS, CDR2 FQNEAQ. Trimming removed 3 bases from V and 2 bases from J; junction bases left unmatched: 16. The length of the CDR3 is 19 residues. CDR3 amino acids: CASSFYPATTSGDTDTQYF. The CDR3 DNA reads TGTGCCAGCAGCTTCTATCCTGCCACCACTAGCGGAGACACAGATACGCAGTATTTT.

This chain uses TRBV12-3 or TRBV12-4 with TRBJ2-7; D ambiguous. The CDR3 spans 17 residues. V shed 1 base and J shed 6 bases, with 22 bases lying between them. CDR3 in DNA: TGTGCCAGCAGTTTAGATTTCAGCCGGGTAGTATCAGGCGAGCAGTACTTC. Translating gives CASSLDFSRVVSGEQYF.

This clonotype occurred a few times. The chain combines TRBV12-3 or TRBV12-4 with TRBJ2-7, with no clear D. Trimming left V 11 bases short and J 8 bases short, with 7 bases between. The CDR3 extends over 8 amino acids. The CDR3 region is CARRQQYF. In nucleotides, the CDR3 is TGTGCCCGGCGCCAGCAGTACTTC.

This rearrangement joins TRBV7-8 to TRBJ2-7, with TRBD2 matching over 8 bases. Germline V CDR1 and CDR2: SGHVS, FQNEAQ. With 5 bases clipped from V and 2 bases from J, the junction kept 11 bases outside the gene matches. This CDR3 has 16 amino acids. The CDR3 region is CASSVGGAGHTYEQYF. CDR3 in DNA: TGTGCCAGCAGCGTCGGGGGGGCAGGGCACACCTACGAGCAGTACTTC.

This chain joins TRBV20-1 and TRBJ2-1; D might be TRBD2 (5 bases). V shed 3 bases and J shed 0 bases, with 9 bases lying between them. In germline, CDR1 is DFQATT, CDR2 SNEGSKA (reference sequence). The CDR3 loop spans 14 amino acids. The CDR3 DNA reads TGCAGTGCTAGGGACTCCAGCTCCTACAATGAGCAGTTCTTC. It specifies CSARDSSSYNEQFF.

The rearrangement joins TRBV4-1 to TRBJ2-7; tentative D call: TRBD1 (6 bases). This CDR3 contains 16 residues. The V and J ends lost 2 bases and 1 base respectively, with 15 bases between them. CDR1 is MGHRA and CDR2 is YSYEKL in the germline V gene. The CDR3 DNA is TGCGCCAGCAGCCAAATCAGGAATACAGGGTCCTACGAGCAGTACTTC. This gives the protein CASSQIRNTGSYEQYF.

This chain joins TRBV7-2 and TRBJ2-7; 11 nucleotides agree with TRBD2. The CDR3 spans 15 residues. V shed 3 bases and J 3 bases; nucleotides not matched to a gene: 4. CDR1 and CDR2 (germline): SGHTA, FQGNSA. CDR3: CASSFGLAGRYEQYF. The CDR3 DNA is TGTGCCAGCAGCTTCGGACTAGCGGGTCGCTACGAGCAGTACTTC. The full variable domain, in which reference TRBV7-2 and TRBJ2-7 provide the parts outside the CDR3, is GAGVSQSPSNKVTEKGKDVELRCDPISGHTALYWYRQSLGQGLEFLIYFQGNSAPDKSGLPSDRFSAERTGGSVSTLTIQRTQQEDSAVYLCASSFGLAGRYEQYFGPGTRLTVT.

In its sample, this clonotype was seen a few times. This sequence joins TRBV4-1 and TRBJ2-7, with 7 positions matching TRBD1. Trimming cost V 4 bases and J 4 bases; bases outside gene matches: 7. CDR1 and CDR2 from the germline V gene are MGHRA and YSYEKL. The CDR3 runs to 14 residues. The CDR3 DNA is TGCGCCAGCAGCCGACAGGGAAAAGTATACGAGCAGTACTTC. The encoded protein is CASSRQGKVYEQYF.

This clonotype was counted many times. The chain carries TRBV7-9 and TRBJ2-3; 12 bases align to TRBD2. Germline V gene lookup returns CDR1 SEHNR and CDR2 FQNEAQ (reference sequence). The CDR3 is made up of 16 amino acids. V was clipped by 4 bases and J by 5 bases; unmatched bases: 7. In DNA form, the CDR3 reads TGTGCCAGCAGCTCCCGACTAGCGGGGGTCAAAGATACGCAGTATTTT. Amino acids: CASSSRLAGVKDTQYF.

The chain links TRBV7-2 to TRBJ2-7; 7 bases align to TRBD1. The CDR3 is 15 residues long. V shed 4 bases, J shed 3 bases, and the junction held 9 bases outside the gene matches. Per the germline V gene, CDR1 is SGHTA and CDR2 is FQGNSA. The CDR3 reads CASSSTYRGGYEQYF. The CDR3 DNA sequence: TGTGCCAGCAGCTCGACATACAGGGGTGGCTACGAGCAGTACTTC.